This is a list of T cell receptor beta chains from one sample in a study of control samples from healthy donors and cancer patients. Clones were sequenced by immunoSEQ multiplex PCR, and TCRdb holds only the in-frame ones, with some missing. This repertoire shows 200,000 to 250,000 clones, 85% to 95% found once; its top ten account for roughly 1.6%. Sequences were obtained from blood. Source of these receptors: a man aged 45-65 years in good health. The CDR3 runs from the conserved cysteine through the conserved F or W. The order of the fields is V gene, D gene, CDR3 length, clone size, J gene, CDR3 DNA, CDR3 protein. D genes are given only for firm matches. Clone size is given for some rows only: seen once, a few or many times, or a class if the clone is expanded.

TRBV3-1/TRBV3-2,-,15,-,TRBJ1-1,TGTGCCAGCAGCCAAGCCGGACAGCTAAACACTGAAGCTTTCTTT,CASSQAGQLNTEAFF
TRBV9,TRBD1,13,-,TRBJ1-6,TGTGCCAGCAGCGTAACCGACAGGGCACCCCTCCACTTT,CASSVTDRAPLHF
TRBV6-2/TRBV6-3,-,14,-,TRBJ1-2,TGTGCCAGCAGTTACTCCGGGGGAGGTGGTGGCTACACCTTC,CASSYSGGGGGYTF
TRBV7-9,-,14,-,TRBJ2-3,TGTGCCAGCAGCTTATCCCAGATGACAGATACGCAGTATTTT,CASSLSQMTDTQYF
TRBV2,-,11,few,TRBJ1-1,TGTGCCAGCAGGGACAACGCTGAAGCTTTCTTT,CASRDNAEAFF
TRBV2,-,11,few,TRBJ1-1,TGTGCCAGCAGTGAGCGTACTGAAGCTTTCTTT,CASSERTEAFF
TRBV12-3/TRBV12-4,-,13,-,TRBJ2-3,TGTGCCAGCAGTTTAGCGAGGGGAGATACGCAGTATTTT,CASSLARGDTQYF
TRBV5-4,-,16,-,TRBJ2-1,TGTGCCAGCAGATTGGGGTATCTGAGCTCCTACAATGAGCAGTTCTTC,CASRLGYLSSYNEQFF
TRBV27,-,15,-,TRBJ2-7,TGTGCCAGCAGTCATGTCGGGGGTCCCCCCTACGAGCAGTACTTC,CASSHVGGPPYEQYF
TRBV24-1,TRBD2,16,-,TRBJ2-1,TGTGCCACCAGTGATGCGCGGGAGCCCTCCTACAATGAGCAGTTCTTC,CATSDAREPSYNEQFF
TRBV21-1,-,14,-,TRBJ1-2,TGTGCCAGCAGCAATCAGCAGGGTATCTATGGCTACACCTTC,CASSNQQGIYGYTF
TRBV15,-,16,-,TRBJ2-3,TGTGCCACCAGCAGTAGACAGACCGGAGCGACAGATACGCAGTATTTT,CATSSRQTGATDTQYF
TRBV15,-,15,-,TRBJ1-1,TGTGCCACCAGCAGAGAACAGGGTGTGGTCACTGAAGCTTTCTTT,CATSREQGVVTEAFF
TRBV5-4,-,15,-,TRBJ2-3,TGTGCCAGCAGCTTTGAGGGACTTAGCACAGATACGCAGTATTTT,CASSFEGLSTDTQYF
TRBV6-2/TRBV6-3,-,17,-,TRBJ2-5,TGTGCCAGCAGTTACGCCCTATCGAATACATTCCAAGAGACCCAGTACTTC,CASSYALSNTFQETQYF
TRBV6-6,TRBD1,13,-,TRBJ1-2,TGTGCCAGCAGTCCGGACAGGGGACATGGCTACACCTTC,CASSPDRGHGYTF
TRBV5-1,TRBD1,16,-,TRBJ1-1,TGCGCCAGCAGCTTGGCGGGGAGGGGGCGGAACACTGAAGCTTTCTTT,CASSLAGRGRNTEAFF
TRBV5-1,-,15,-,TRBJ1-1,TGCGCCAGCAGCTTGGCGGGGGGCGGATACACTGAAGCTTTCTTT,CASSLAGGGYTEAFF
TRBV28,TRBD1,13,-,TRBJ2-1,TGTGCCAGCAGTTGGGACAGAGGGACTGAGCAGTTCTTC,CASSWDRGTEQFF
TRBV4-1,TRBD1,15,-,TRBJ2-5,TGCGCCAGCAGCCAAGCGACAGGGGGAGTAGAGACCCAGTACTTC,CASSQATGGVETQYF
TRBV4-2,TRBD1,14,-,TRBJ2-7,TGTGCCAGCAGCCTCCAAAGGGGGCCCTACGAGCAGTACTTC,CASSLQRGPYEQYF
TRBV6-5,-,15,-,TRBJ1-4,TGTGCCAGCAGTTACAGCAGGGGTGCTAATGAAAAACTGTTTTTT,CASSYSRGANEKLFF
TRBV19,-,15,-,TRBJ1-6,TGTGCCAGTAGTATATCCAGCACCTATAATTCACCCCTCCACTTT,CASSISSTYNSPLHF
TRBV27,TRBD2,15,-,TRBJ2-5,TGTGCCAGCACCTTTAGCGGGGGGGCGAGAAAGACCCAGTACTTC,CASTFSGGARKTQYF
TRBV6-6,-,15,-,TRBJ1-5,TGTGCCAGCAGTTACTTGAAGGTCCCCAATCAGCCCCAGCATTTT,CASSYLKVPNQPQHF
TRBV29-1,-,13,-,TRBJ2-3,TGCAGCGTTGAAGTAGCCGGCACAGATACGCAGTATTTT,CSVEVAGTDTQYF
TRBV27,-,15,-,TRBJ1-3,TGTGCCAGCAGTTTAGGACGGAATACTGGAAACACCATATATTTT,CASSLGRNTGNTIYF
TRBV6-5,-,15,-,TRBJ2-4,TGTGCCAGCAAAGGGCATAACAGATCAAAAAACATTCAGTACTTC,CASKGHNRSKNIQYF
TRBV6-5,TRBD1,15,-,TRBJ1-3,TGTGCCAGCAGAGGACAGGTTAGCTCTGGAAACACCATATATTTT,CASRGQVSSGNTIYF
TRBV11-2,-,14,-,TRBJ1-4,TGTGCCAGCAGCTTAGGACAGCTTAATGAAAAACTGTTTTTT,CASSLGQLNEKLFF
TRBV5-6,TRBD2,15,-,TRBJ2-3,TGTGCCAGCAGCCTCCGCGGGGGGCGCACAGATACGCAGTATTTT,CASSLRGGRTDTQYF
TRBV24-1,-,15,-,TRBJ2-7,TGTGCCACCAGTGATCCGAGAGGAGGGGCGTGGGAGCAGTACTTC,CATSDPRGGAWEQYF
TRBV5-1,TRBD1,15,few,TRBJ2-7,TGCGCCAGCAGCTGGGACAGGGGTGGAACCCACGAGCAGTACTTC,CASSWDRGGTHEQYF
TRBV29-1,-,12,-,TRBJ2-1,TGCAGCGTTGACGGGGTATTCAATGAGCAGTTCTTC,CSVDGVFNEQFF
TRBV27,TRBD1,14,-,TRBJ1-2,TGTGCCAGCAGTTCAGGGGGGGGAGGTGACGGCTACACCTTC,CASSSGGGGDGYTF
TRBV3-1/TRBV3-2,-,13,-,TRBJ1-5,TGTGCCAGCAGCCGGGGGACGGGTCAGCCCCAGCATTTT,CASSRGTGQPQHF
TRBV3-1/TRBV3-2,-,16,-,TRBJ1-3,TGTGCCAGCAGCCAGGGACGGCGCTCCTCTGGAAACACCATATATTTT,CASSQGRRSSGNTIYF
TRBV4-1,-,15,-,TRBJ1-6,TGCGCCAGCAGCCAGATGAGAGGAGAATCGTCACCCCTCCACTTT,CASSQMRGESSPLHF
TRBV12-3/TRBV12-4,-,12,-,TRBJ1-4,TGTGCCAGCAGTCCGTTCGGTGAAAAACTGTTTTTT,CASSPFGEKLFF
TRBV12-3/TRBV12-4,-,13,-,TRBJ1-2,TGTGCCAGCGGACTAACCAGGGGAGGAGGCTACACCTTC,CASGLTRGGGYTF
TRBV14,-,13,-,TRBJ1-2,TGTGCCAGCAGCCAAGATCGACGGATCGGCTACACCTTC,CASSQDRRIGYTF
TRBV2,-,14,-,TRBJ1-6,TGTGCCAGCAGTGAAGACAGGGTTAATTCACCCCTCCACTTT,CASSEDRVNSPLHF
TRBV7-9,-,13,-,TRBJ2-2,TGTGCCAGCAGCTTCGGACAGACCGGGGAGCTGTTTTTT,CASSFGQTGELFF
TRBV5-6,TRBD1,13,-,TRBJ1-2,TGTGCCAGCACCGAGGACAGGGCCGGTGGCTACACCTTC,CASTEDRAGGYTF
TRBV7-9,TRBD2,16,-,TRBJ2-1,TGTGCCAGCAGCGCAGTCGGGGGGAGCTCCTACAATGAGCAGTTCTTC,CASSAVGGSSYNEQFF
TRBV29-1,-,14,-,TRBJ1-2,TGCAGCGTTGAATACCCCTGGGGAAAGGGTGGCTACACCTTC,CSVEYPWGKGGYTF
TRBV11-1,TRBD1,13,-,TRBJ1-2,TGTGCCAGCAGCAGTACCGGGACAGCCTGGAACACCTTC,CASSSTGTAWNTF
TRBV28,-,15,-,TRBJ1-2,TGTGCCAGCAGTTTATCCGGGTTTGCTAACTATGGCTACACCTTC,CASSLSGFANYGYTF
TRBV7-9,-,12,-,TRBJ2-5,TGTGCCAGCAGCTTGAAGGGGGAGACCCAGTACTTC,CASSLKGETQYF
TRBV5-1,-,14,-,TRBJ1-1,TGCGCCAGCAGCCCGACAGCCCTGAACACTGAAGCTTTCTTT,CASSPTALNTEAFF
TRBV29-1,-,13,-,TRBJ1-5,TGCAGCGTTGTTGACAGAGTCAATCAGCCCCAGCATTTT,CSVVDRVNQPQHF
TRBV2,-,13,-,TRBJ1-1,TGTGCCAGCAACGGACAGCTGAACACTGAAGCTTTCTTT,CASNGQLNTEAFF
TRBV2,-,14,-,TRBJ1-1,TGTGCCAGCAGTAAGGACGGGGGAAACACTGAAGCTTTCTTT,CASSKDGGNTEAFF
TRBV2,TRBD1,15,-,TRBJ1-1,TGTGCCAGCAGTGCACGAGGACAGGAGAACACTGAAGCTTTCTTT,CASSARGQENTEAFF
TRBV3-1/TRBV3-2,TRBD2,15,-,TRBJ2-1,TGTGCCAGCAGCCTAGCGGGGGGGCCTCCCTATGAGCAGTTCTTC,CASSLAGGPPYEQFF
TRBV5-1,-,13,once,TRBJ1-4,TGCGCCAGCAGCTTGGGGGGGACTCGGGAACTGTTTTTT,CASSLGGTRELFF
TRBV7-8,-,13,once,TRBJ1-6,TGTGCCAGCAGCGGGAACGCCTATTCACCCCTCCACTTT,CASSGNAYSPLHF
TRBV7-2,TRBD1,12,once,TRBJ1-1,TGTGCCAGCAGCTTAAACAGGGGTGAAGCTTTCTTT,CASSLNRGEAFF
TRBV28,-,14,-,TRBJ1-1,TGTGCCAGCAGTCCGGACAGTAGGAACACTGAAGCTTTCTTT,CASSPDSRNTEAFF